This T cell receptor (beta chain) was found in a study of metastatic and nonmetastatic thyroid tumors. Overall study context: Across peripheral blood and tumor or nodule tissue samples taken from malignant and benign thyroid patients, the repertoires were compared with one another.

Patients were all untreated before their thyroid surgery. By sample fraction, this clone is medium-sized. Its antigen is unknown. The junction does not match germline at one end; this may be a read error. Original data processing: The study took CDR3 differences across clinicopathological groups and made a distant-metastasis classifier for papillary thyroid cancer from them. TCRdb re-called the PCR reads with MiXCR. V and J calls and clone size were set by TCRdb, not the authors. This table holds fewer than 7,500 clones, 29% found once. Study observations and caveats: Malignant thyroid tumors reportedly exceeded benign nodules significantly in TCR beta diversity, with the difference appearing in blood and tumor.

The CDR3 covers 13 residues. Germline lookup yields CDR1 MDHEN and CDR2 SYDVKM. The receptor was derived from a female donor with papillary thyroid cancer or a benign thyroid nodule (not recorded which). Some clones in this sample may be carry-over from other donors' samples. The V gene is TRBV28, the J gene TRBJ2-7; unclear D gene. The sample consisted of adjacent normal tissue. The CDR3 DNA sequence: TGTGCCAGCAGTTTTCTGAGGAACGGCGAGCAGTCCTTC. Protein product: CASSFLRNGEQSF.